This passage covers 31 T cell receptor beta chains from one sample sequenced in a study of T-cell reconstitution after alpha-beta-depleted transplantation in children. The library targeted TCRbeta and was prepared with unique molecular identifiers. One entry per CDR3 protein results from TCRdb running MiXCR on the PCR reads. Among over 100,000 distinct CDR3 sequences listed, 6% to 9% were seen once. This specimen consisted of PBMCs, obtained before TCRalphabeta/CD19-depleted stem cell transplant. The receptor set was obtained from a boy younger than 10 with acute lymphoblastic leukemia, due to receive a stem cell transplant.

This clonotype came up a few times. This sequence joins TRBV11-1 and TRBJ2-3, with 10 nucleotides matching TRBD1. The CDR3 sequence is 19 residues long. V was clipped by 2 bases and J by 1 base; unmatched bases: 12. CDR1 and CDR2 (germline): SGHAT, FQDESV (reference sequence). CDR3 loop: CASSLFGDRGPFGTDTQYF. The CDR3 DNA reads as TGTGCCAGCAGCTTATTCGGTGACAGGGGGCCATTCGGCACAGATACGCAGTATTTT.

In its sample, this clonotype was seen many times. V usage is TRBV7-2 and J usage is TRBJ2-7; TRBD2 aligns across 10 bases. Trimming removed 0 bases from V and 0 bases from J; junction bases left unmatched: 11. From germline, CDR1 is SGHTA and CDR2 FQGNSA. This CDR3 spans 19 amino acids. This CDR3 reads CASSLARIKLAGNSYEQYF. CDR3 in DNA: TGTGCCAGCAGCTTAGCGAGGATTAAACTAGCGGGGAACTCCTACGAGCAGTACTTC.

This clonotype has just a few counts. This sequence joins TRBV25-1 and TRBJ2-7; the D is unclear. Trimming removed 3 bases from V and 1 base from J, with 7 bases in between. The CDR3 sequence is 13 residues long. Germline V lookup: CDR1 MGHDK, CDR2 SYGVNS. The CDR3 here is CASSDPQSYEQYF. The CDR3 DNA reads TGTGCCAGCAGTGACCCACAGTCCTACGAGCAGTACTTC.

This clonotype was counted many times. The rearrangement joins TRBV5-6 to TRBJ2-6; 8 bases are a match to TRBD2. The germline V gene has CDR1 SGHDT and CDR2 YYEEEE. CDR3 length: 15 residues. After removal of 6 bases from V and 4 bases from J, the junction contained 6 bases not matched to a gene. The CDR3 here is CASILAGSGANVLTF. In nucleotides, the CDR3 is TGTGCCAGCATCTTAGCGGGGTCCGGGGCCAACGTCCTGACTTTC.

The table lists this clonotype with many counts. The V gene is TRBV20-1, the J gene TRBJ1-5; D is undetermined. The CDR3 loop spans 14 amino acids. V was cut by 6 bases and J by 3 bases, with 15 bases left in between. Germline V gene lookup returns CDR1 DFQATT and CDR2 SNEGSKA (reference sequence). The CDR3 spells CSAVSQAFNQPQHF. The CDR3 DNA is TGCAGTGCCGTCTCTCAGGCGTTCAATCAGCCCCAGCATTTT.

This clonotype was seen many times. V is TRBV12-3 or TRBV12-4 and J is TRBJ2-2, with D possibly matching TRBD2 (7 bases). V was clipped by 7 bases and J by 1 base, with 25 bases between them. CDR3 length: 19 amino acids. This chain's CDR3 is CASILPAPGGAWNTGELFF. The CDR3 DNA follows: TGTGCCAGCATCCTCCCCGCCCCGGGGGGCGCGTGGAACACCGGGGAGCTGTTTTTT.

The chain uses TRBV29-1 and TRBJ2-2; 7 nucleotides line up with TRBD1. The CDR3 loop spans 14 amino acids. The V gene end was trimmed by 4 bases and the J gene end by 6 bases; junction bases not matched to a gene: 8. The germline V gene has CDR1 SQVTM and CDR2 ANQGSEA. The CDR3 loop is CSVVGGAKSGELFF. For the CDR3, the DNA is TGCAGCGTTGTAGGGGGCGCGAAATCCGGGGAGCTGTTTTTT.

This clonotype was seen only a few times. The chain couples TRBV7-2 to TRBJ2-5; perhaps TRBD2 as D (5 bases). V lost 5 bases to trimming and J lost 5 bases, with 24 bases between them. Germline CDR1 is SGHTA and CDR2 is FQGNSA. CDR3 length: 17 residues. The chain's CDR3 is CASSRGRLGVDWETQYF. The CDR3, as DNA: TGTGCCAGCAGCAGAGGCCGCCTCGGGGTGGATTGGGAGACCCAGTACTTC.

Many counts were recorded for this clonotype. The genes are TRBV11-1 and TRBJ2-4, with a possible D match to TRBD1 (6 bases). CDR1 and CDR2 from the germline V gene are SGHAT and FQDESV (reference sequence). The CDR3 loop spans 17 amino acids. The germline V and J ends were trimmed by 5 bases and 8 bases, with 25 bases remaining between them. The CDR3 region has the DNA TGTGCCAGCAGCCCCCTGGGGGCTCGGCCCAAAGCGGACATTCAGTACTTC. This sequence encodes CASSPLGARPKADIQYF.

The chain links TRBV4-3 to TRBJ1-2; 8 positions match TRBD1. The CDR3 contains 14 residues. Germline V gene sequence: CDR1 LGHNA, CDR2 YSLEER. With 1 base clipped from V and 6 bases from J, the junction kept 4 bases outside the gene matches. The DNA of the CDR3 is TGCGCCAGCAGCCAAGGGACAGGGATCGATGGCTACACCTTC. The encoded protein is CASSQGTGIDGYTF.

This clonotype has ten or more counts. J is TRBJ2-3 and V is TRBV29-1; D is possibly TRBD2 (5 bases). The V gene's germline CDR1 is SQVTM and CDR2 ANQGSEA. The CDR3 totals 14 residues. Between the trimmed V and J ends, which lost 5 bases and 0 bases, there was a span of 12 bases. The CDR3 DNA reads as TGCAGCGTTTCCGAGGGTGGGAGCACAGATACGCAGTATTTT. This codes for CSVSEGGSTDTQYF.

This clonotype has only a few counts. The chain carries TRBV12-3 or TRBV12-4 and TRBJ1-2, with D maybe TRBD1 (5 bases). The CDR3 runs to 13 residues. Trimming pared 5 bases from V and 8 bases from J, leaving 15 bases between. The CDR3, as DNA: TGTGCCAGCAGTCACCGGGACCGTGGGGGCTACACCTTC. Translation gives CASSHRDRGGYTF.

This clonotype was seen at least ten times. The rearrangement joins TRBV12-3 or TRBV12-4 to TRBJ1-5; 8 bases are shared with TRBD1. The CDR3 consists of 15 residues. The J segment lost 8 bases and the V segment lost 7 bases, leaving 13 bases of the junction unmatched. CDR3 bases: TGTGCCAGCAATACGGGACAGGCTACAATTGAGCCCCAGCATTTT. Amino acids: CASNTGQATIEPQHF.

This clonotype was observed at least ten times. V and J are TRBV5-1 and TRBJ1-1, with 8 bases identical to TRBD1. Germline-derived CDR1 and CDR2 are SGHRS and YFSETQ. The CDR3 has 14 residues. V lost 0 bases, J lost 5 bases, and 3 bases stayed unmatched. CDR3 sequence (DNA): TGCGCCAGCAGCTTGGAGCAGGGGGCGACTGAAGCTTTCTTT. Translation gives CASSLEQGATEAFF.

In its sample, this clonotype was seen many times. The CDR3 bases are TGTGCCATCAACCTGAACGGAAACCAAGAGACCCAGTACTTC. Encoded protein: CAINLNGNQETQYF. The rearrangement links TRBV10-3 to TRBJ2-5; D ambiguous. Germline V gene data show CDR1 as ENHRY and CDR2 as SYGVKD. CDR3 length: 14 residues. With 7 bases removed from V and 0 bases from J, the gap between germline ends came to 12 bases.

CDR3 nucleotide sequence: TGTGCCAGCAGTGAAGGGGAGGCTGGAAACACCATATATTTT. Residues: CASSEGEAGNTIYF. The V call is TRBV6-4, the J call TRBJ1-3; perhaps TRBD1 as D (5 bases). CDR1 is MRHNA, CDR2 SNTAGT, per germline. The CDR3 loop spans 14 amino acids. V was trimmed by 3 bases and J by 2 bases, leaving 8 bases between them.

V usage is TRBV20-1 and J usage is TRBJ1-2; the D gene is possibly TRBD1 (6 bases). Trimming pared 6 bases from V and 6 bases from J, leaving 17 bases between. This CDR3 has 13 residues. Germline assignment: CDR1 DFQATT and CDR2 SNEGSKA (reference sequence). The CDR3 coding sequence is TGCAGTGCCCCCGGTCAGCGGGGGCATGGCTACACCTTC. Amino acids: CSAPGQRGHGYTF.

This clonotype came up many times. In DNA, the CDR3 is TGTGCCAGCAGTTACTTCGCCCTTAACACCGGGGAGCTGTTTTTT. Its protein is CASSYFALNTGELFF. V gene TRBV6-2 or TRBV6-3 combines with J gene TRBJ2-2, with D unresolved. V lost 1 base and J lost 2, with 8 bases in between. The CDR3 consists of 15 residues. Germline lookup yields CDR1 MNHEY and CDR2 SVGEGT.

The chain recombines TRBV7-9 with TRBJ1-2; unclear D gene. Trimming left V 5 bases short and J 7 bases short, with 8 bases between. The CDR3 is made up of 11 amino acids. CDR1 SEHNR and CDR2 FQNEAQ come from the germline V gene (reference sequence). CDR3 in DNA: TGTGCCAGCAGCAAGAGCGCTGGCTACACCTTC. It codes for CASSKSAGYTF.

This clonotype was seen many times. The chain recombines TRBV10-3 with TRBJ2-3, with 10 bases fitting TRBD2. Trimming took 10 bases from V and 3 from J; bases not matched to a gene: 7. The CDR3 length is 14 residues. CDR1 and CDR2 (germline): ENHRY, SYGVKD. This CDR3 reads CATSGTSVTDTQYF. The CDR3 DNA follows: TGTGCCACCTCCGGGACTAGCGTTACAGATACGCAGTATTTT.

This clonotype was detected many times. The chain joins TRBV20-1 to TRBJ2-5, with D tentatively TRBD2 (5 bases). CDR3 length: 12 amino acids. V gave up 3 bases and J gave up 2 bases, with 7 bases separating them. CDR1 is DFQATT and CDR2 is SNEGSKA in the germline V gene (reference sequence). CDR3 nucleotide sequence: TGCAGTGCTAGCGGGGATCAAGAGACCCAGTACTTC. It yields the protein CSASGDQETQYF.

In this sample, this clonotype turned up many times. The CDR3 here is CASSDVKGEINEQFF. DNA of the CDR3: TGTGCCAGCAGTGACGTGAAGGGAGAAATCAATGAGCAGTTCTTC. This chain uses TRBV6-4 with TRBJ2-1, with D perhaps matching TRBD2 (5 bases). The CDR3 is made up of 15 amino acids. Germline values: CDR1 MRHNA, CDR2 SNTAGT. V gave up 2 bases and J gave up 6 bases, with 14 bases separating them.

Comment on this clonotype: The junction departs from germline at one end; a sequencing error may be responsible. The V and J genes are TRBV5-6 and TRBJ1-4; D not certain. Germline CDR1 reads SGHDT; CDR2 reads YYEEEE. The CDR3 consists of 14 residues. CDR3 nucleotide sequence: TGTTCCAGCAGCTTGAAGACGCTGAATGAAAAACTGTTTTTT. Encoded protein: CSSSLKTLNEKLFF.

This clonotype was detected ten times or more. The chain is built from TRBV12-3 or TRBV12-4 and TRBJ1-2; maybe TRBD1 (5 bases). The CDR3 is 14 amino acids. The germline V and J ends were trimmed by 8 bases and 5 bases, with 18 bases remaining between them. CDR3 DNA: TGTGCCAGCGGACGTGGGGGGATAGGATATGGCTACACCTTC. This encodes CASGRGGIGYGYTF.

This clonotype was detected ten times or more. The J gene is TRBJ2-1, the V gene TRBV29-1; D is undetermined. Trimming took 5 bases from V and 15 from J, leaving 17 bases between them. Germline V gene data show CDR1 as SQVTM and CDR2 as ANQGSEA. The CDR3 totals 11 residues. CDR3 loop: CSVLDPLSGFF. In DNA, the CDR3 is TGCAGCGTTCTAGACCCACTAAGTGGGTTCTTC.

V usage is TRBV6-2 or TRBV6-3 and J usage is TRBJ2-7, with D maybe TRBD2 (6 bases). V gave up 2 bases and J gave up 4 bases, with 15 bases separating them. Germline CDR1 is MNHEY and CDR2 is SVGEGT. The CDR3 covers 15 residues. The CDR3 DNA follows: TGTGCCAGCAGTTACGAGGCGGGGCCCTCGTACGAGCAGTACTTC. Protein sequence: CASSYEAGPSYEQYF.

Only a few counts were recorded for this clonotype. The rearrangement links TRBV7-9 to TRBJ2-7, with D unresolved. Trimming left V 5 bases short and J 3 bases short, with 17 bases between. The CDR3 is 15 residues long. Germline values: CDR1 SEHNR, CDR2 FQNEAQ (reference sequence). The CDR3: CASSPPLAGLYEQYF. The CDR3 nucleotides read TGTGCCAGCAGCCCCCCCTTGGCCGGCCTCTACGAGCAGTACTTC.

This clonotype was detected many times. This chain links TRBV28 with TRBJ1-5; D not resolved. Between the trimmed V and J ends, which lost 3 bases and 2 bases, there was a span of 2 bases. The CDR3 totals 12 residues. The germline V gene has CDR1 MDHEN and CDR2 SYDVKM. The CDR3 coding sequence is TGTGCCAGCAGTTTTGGCAATCAGCCCCAGCATTTT. Its protein product is CASSFGNQPQHF. Filled out from reference TRBV28 and TRBJ1-5, the complete variable domain reads DVKVTQSSRYLVKRTGEKVFLECVQDMDHENMFWYRQDPGLGLRLIYFSYDVKMKEKGDIPEGYSVSREKKERFSLILESASTNQTSMYLCASSFGNQPQHFGDGTRLSIL.

The rearrangement uses TRBV21-1 and TRBJ1-6. TRBV21-1 is designated a pseudogene. CDR3 length: 14 residues. Written as DNA, the CDR3 is TGTGCCAGCAGCAAAACGCAGGAGAATTCACCCCTCCACTTT. This translates into CASSKTQENSPLHF.

This clonotype occurred many times. The V and J genes are TRBV10-1 and TRBJ2-1, with D tentatively TRBD1 (5 bases). V lost 0 bases and J lost 4, with 10 bases in between. Germline V CDR1 and CDR2: WNHNN, SYGVQD (reference sequence). The CDR3 runs to 15 residues. The CDR3 here is CASSESWTSYNEQFF. The CDR3 DNA follows: TGCGCCAGCAGTGAGTCATGGACAAGTTACAATGAGCAGTTCTTC.

This clonotype was observed many times. The chain is built from TRBV7-6 and TRBJ2-1; TRBD1 matches 7 bases. The CDR3 is 16 residues long. Trimming at V came to 1 base and at J to 7 bases, leaving 10 bases not matched to a gene. Germline V gene lookup returns CDR1 SGHVS and CDR2 FNYEAQ. The CDR3 protein is CASSLDRGAGFNEQFF. The CDR3, as DNA: TGTGCCAGCAGCTTAGACAGGGGCGCAGGGTTTAATGAGCAGTTCTTC.